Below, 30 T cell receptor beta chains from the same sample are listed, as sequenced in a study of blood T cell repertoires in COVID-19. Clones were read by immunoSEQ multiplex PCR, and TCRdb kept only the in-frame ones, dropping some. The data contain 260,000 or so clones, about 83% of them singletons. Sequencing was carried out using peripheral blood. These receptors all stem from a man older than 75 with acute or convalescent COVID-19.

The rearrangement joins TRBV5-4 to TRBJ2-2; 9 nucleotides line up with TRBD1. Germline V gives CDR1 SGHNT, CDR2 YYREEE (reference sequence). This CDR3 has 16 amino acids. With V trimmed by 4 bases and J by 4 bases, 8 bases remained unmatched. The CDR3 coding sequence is TGTGCCAGCAGCGACCCCGGGACAGGGATCACCGGGGAGCTGTTTTTT. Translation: CASSDPGTGITGELFF.

The CDR3 sequence: CASSQGSTDTQYF. The CDR3 DNA reads TGTGCCAGTAGCCAGGGAAGCACAGATACGCAGTATTTT. The chain links TRBV19 to TRBJ2-3; weak D call: TRBD1 (5 bases). Germline V CDR1 and CDR2: LNHDA, SQIVND (reference sequence). The germline V and J ends were trimmed by 6 bases and 0 bases, with 7 bases remaining between them. The length of the CDR3 is 13 residues.

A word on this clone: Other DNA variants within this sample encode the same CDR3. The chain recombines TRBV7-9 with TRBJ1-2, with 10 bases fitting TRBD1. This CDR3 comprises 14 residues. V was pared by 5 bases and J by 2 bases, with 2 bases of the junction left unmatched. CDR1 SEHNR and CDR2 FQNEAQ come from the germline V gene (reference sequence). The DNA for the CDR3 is TGTGCCAGCAGCCTGGGACAGGGGAACTATGGCTACACCTTC. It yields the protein CASSLGQGNYGYTF.

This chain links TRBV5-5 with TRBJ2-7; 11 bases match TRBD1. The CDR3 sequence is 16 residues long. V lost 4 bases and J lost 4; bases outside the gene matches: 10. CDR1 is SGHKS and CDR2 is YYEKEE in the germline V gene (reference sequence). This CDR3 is CASSPGMGQGGYEQYF. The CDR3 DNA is TGTGCCAGCAGCCCCGGCATGGGACAGGGGGGTTACGAGCAGTACTTC.

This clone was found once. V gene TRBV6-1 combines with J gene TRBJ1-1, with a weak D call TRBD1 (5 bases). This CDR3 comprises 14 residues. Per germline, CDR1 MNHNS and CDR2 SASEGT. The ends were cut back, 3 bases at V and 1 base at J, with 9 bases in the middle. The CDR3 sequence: CASSETARNTEAFF. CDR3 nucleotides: TGTGCCAGCAGTGAGACAGCGAGGAACACTGAAGCTTTCTTT.

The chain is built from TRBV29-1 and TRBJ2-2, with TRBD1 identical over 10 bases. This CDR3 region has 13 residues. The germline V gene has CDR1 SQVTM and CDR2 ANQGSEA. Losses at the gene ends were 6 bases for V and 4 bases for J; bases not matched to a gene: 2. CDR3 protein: CSVRDRGTGELFF. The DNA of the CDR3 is TGCAGCGTGAGGGACAGGGGCACCGGGGAGCTGTTTTTT.

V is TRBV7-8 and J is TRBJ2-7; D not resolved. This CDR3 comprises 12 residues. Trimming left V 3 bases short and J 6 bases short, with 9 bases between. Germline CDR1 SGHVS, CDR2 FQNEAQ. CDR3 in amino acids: CASSFPTREQYF. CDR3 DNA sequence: TGTGCCAGCAGCTTCCCGACACGCGAGCAGTACTTC.

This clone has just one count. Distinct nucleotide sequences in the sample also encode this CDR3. The CDR3 region is CASSKGQLQETQYF. The CDR3 bases are TGTGCCAGCAGTAAAGGACAGCTCCAAGAGACCCAGTACTTC. The chain is built from TRBV2 and TRBJ2-5, with a possible D match to TRBD1 (6 bases). The germline gives CDR1 SNHLY, CDR2 FYNNEI. V lost 5 bases to trimming and J lost 1 base, with 11 bases between them. The CDR3 is 14 residues long.

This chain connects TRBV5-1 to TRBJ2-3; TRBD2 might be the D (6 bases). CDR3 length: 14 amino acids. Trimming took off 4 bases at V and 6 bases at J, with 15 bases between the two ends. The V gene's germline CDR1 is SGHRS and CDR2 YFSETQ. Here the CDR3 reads CASSMGLPSDTQYF. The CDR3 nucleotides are TGCGCCAGCAGCATGGGACTCCCGAGTGATACGCAGTATTTT.

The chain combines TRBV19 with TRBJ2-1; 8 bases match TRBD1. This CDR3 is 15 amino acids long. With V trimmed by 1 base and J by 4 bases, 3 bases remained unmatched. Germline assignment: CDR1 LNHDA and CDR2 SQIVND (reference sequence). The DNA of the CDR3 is TGTGCCAGTAGTATAGCCAGGGGGCGGTACAATGAGCAGTTCTTC. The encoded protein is CASSIARGRYNEQFF.

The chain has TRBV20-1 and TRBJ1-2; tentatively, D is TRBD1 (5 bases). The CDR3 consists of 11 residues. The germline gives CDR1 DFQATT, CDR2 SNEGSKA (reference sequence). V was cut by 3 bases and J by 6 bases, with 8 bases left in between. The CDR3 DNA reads TGCAGTGCTAGGAGACAGAATGGCTACACCTTC. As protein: CSARRQNGYTF.

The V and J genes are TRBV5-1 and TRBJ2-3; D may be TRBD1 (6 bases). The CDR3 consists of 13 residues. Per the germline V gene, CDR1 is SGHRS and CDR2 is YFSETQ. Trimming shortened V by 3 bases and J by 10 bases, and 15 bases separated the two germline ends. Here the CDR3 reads CASSSPQGGSQYF. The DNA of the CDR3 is TGCGCCAGCAGCTCCCCACAGGGTGGGTCGCAGTATTTT.

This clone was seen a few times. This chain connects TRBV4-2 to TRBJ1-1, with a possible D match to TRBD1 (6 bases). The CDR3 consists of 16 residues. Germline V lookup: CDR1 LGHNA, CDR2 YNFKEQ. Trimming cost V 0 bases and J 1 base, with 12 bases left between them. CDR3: CASSQDLYRANTEAFF. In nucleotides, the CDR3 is TGTGCCAGCAGCCAAGATTTGTACAGGGCGAACACTGAAGCTTTCTTT.

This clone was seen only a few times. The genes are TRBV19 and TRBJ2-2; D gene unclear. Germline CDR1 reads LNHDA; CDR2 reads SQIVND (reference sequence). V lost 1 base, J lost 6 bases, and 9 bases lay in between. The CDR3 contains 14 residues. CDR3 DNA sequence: TGTGCCAGTAGTATAGGCGTCTCCTCCGGGGAGCTGTTTTTT. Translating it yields CASSIGVSSGELFF.

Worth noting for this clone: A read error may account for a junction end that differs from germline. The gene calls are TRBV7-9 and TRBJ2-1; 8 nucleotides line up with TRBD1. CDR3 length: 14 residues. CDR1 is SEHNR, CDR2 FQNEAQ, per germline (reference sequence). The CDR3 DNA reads TGTGCCAGCAGCTTTAGTGCAGGGGGCAATCAGCAGTTCTTC. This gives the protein CASSFSAGGNQQFF.

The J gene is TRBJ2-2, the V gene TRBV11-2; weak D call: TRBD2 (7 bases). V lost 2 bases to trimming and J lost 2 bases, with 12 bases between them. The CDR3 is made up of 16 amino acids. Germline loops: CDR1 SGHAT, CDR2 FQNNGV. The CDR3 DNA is TGTGCCAGCAGCTTAAATGCGGGGGCCAACACCGGGGAGCTGTTTTTT. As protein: CASSLNAGANTGELFF.

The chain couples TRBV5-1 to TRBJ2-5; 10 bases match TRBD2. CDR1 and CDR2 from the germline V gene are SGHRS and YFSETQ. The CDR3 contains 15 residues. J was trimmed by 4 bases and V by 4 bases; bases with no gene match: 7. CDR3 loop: CASSPRLAGGETQYF. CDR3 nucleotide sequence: TGCGCCAGCAGCCCCCGACTAGCGGGTGGAGAGACCCAGTACTTC.

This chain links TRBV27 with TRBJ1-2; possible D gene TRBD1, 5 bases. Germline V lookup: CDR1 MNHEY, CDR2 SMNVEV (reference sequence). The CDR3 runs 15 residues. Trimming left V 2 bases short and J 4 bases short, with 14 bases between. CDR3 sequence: CASSLQGPGRYGYTF. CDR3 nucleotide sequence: TGTGCCAGCAGTTTACAGGGCCCAGGGCGCTATGGCTACACCTTC.

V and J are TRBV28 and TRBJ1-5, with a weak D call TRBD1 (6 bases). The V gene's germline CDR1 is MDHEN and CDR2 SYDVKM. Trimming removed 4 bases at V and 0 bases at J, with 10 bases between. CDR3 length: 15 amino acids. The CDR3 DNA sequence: TGTGCCAGCAGTTCACAGGGCTATAGCAATCAGCCCCAGCATTTT. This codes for CASSSQGYSNQPQHF.

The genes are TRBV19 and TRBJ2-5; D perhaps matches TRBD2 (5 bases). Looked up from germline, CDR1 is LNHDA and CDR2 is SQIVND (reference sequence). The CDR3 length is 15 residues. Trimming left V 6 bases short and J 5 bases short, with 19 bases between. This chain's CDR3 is CASSRPLISGETQYF. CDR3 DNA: TGTGCCAGTAGCCGGCCTCTGATAAGCGGCGAGACCCAGTACTTC.

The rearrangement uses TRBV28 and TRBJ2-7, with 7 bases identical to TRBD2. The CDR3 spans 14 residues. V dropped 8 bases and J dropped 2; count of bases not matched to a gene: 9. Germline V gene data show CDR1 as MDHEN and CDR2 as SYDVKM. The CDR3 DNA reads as TGTGCCAGCCTCACTCGGGACTACGCCTACGAGCAGTACTTC. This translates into CASLTRDYAYEQYF.

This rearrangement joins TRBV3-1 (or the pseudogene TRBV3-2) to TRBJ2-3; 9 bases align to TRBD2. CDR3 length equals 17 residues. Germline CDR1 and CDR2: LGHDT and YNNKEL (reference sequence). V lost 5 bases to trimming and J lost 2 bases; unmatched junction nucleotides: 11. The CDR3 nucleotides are TGTGCCAGCAGCTTCCGACTAGCGGCCCAATCCACAGATACGCAGTATTTT. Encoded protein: CASSFRLAAQSTDTQYF.

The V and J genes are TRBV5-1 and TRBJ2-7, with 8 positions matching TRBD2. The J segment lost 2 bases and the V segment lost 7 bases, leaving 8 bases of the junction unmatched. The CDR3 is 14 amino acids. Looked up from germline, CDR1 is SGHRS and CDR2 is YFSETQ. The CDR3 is CASSPGGGTYEQYF. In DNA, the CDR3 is TGCGCCAGCTCCCCGGGAGGGGGGACCTACGAGCAGTACTTC.

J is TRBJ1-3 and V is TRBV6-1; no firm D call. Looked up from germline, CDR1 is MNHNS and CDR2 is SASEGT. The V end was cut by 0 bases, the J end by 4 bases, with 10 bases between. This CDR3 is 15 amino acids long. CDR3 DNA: TGTGCCAGCAGTGAAGCTTTCGGGTACGGAAACACCATATATTTT. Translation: CASSEAFGYGNTIYF.

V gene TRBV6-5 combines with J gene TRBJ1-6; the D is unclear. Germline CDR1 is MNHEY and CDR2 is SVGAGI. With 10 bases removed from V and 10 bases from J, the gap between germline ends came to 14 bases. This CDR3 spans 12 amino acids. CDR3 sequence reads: CATILTGSPLHF. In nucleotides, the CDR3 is TGTGCCACCATTCTTACGGGGTCACCCCTCCACTTT.

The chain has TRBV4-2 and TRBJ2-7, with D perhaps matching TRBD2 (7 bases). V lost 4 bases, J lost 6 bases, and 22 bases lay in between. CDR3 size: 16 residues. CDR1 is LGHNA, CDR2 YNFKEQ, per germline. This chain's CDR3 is CASSPRLIKGGGEQYF. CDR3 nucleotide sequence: TGTGCCAGCAGCCCCCGACTCATCAAGGGGGGGGGCGAGCAGTACTTC.

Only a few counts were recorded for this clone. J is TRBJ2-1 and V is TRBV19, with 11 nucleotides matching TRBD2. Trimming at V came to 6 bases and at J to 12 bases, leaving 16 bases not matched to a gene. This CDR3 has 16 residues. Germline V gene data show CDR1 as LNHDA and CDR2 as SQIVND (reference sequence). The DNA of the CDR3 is TGTGCCAGTAGACAGGTAGGGACTAGCGGTCATGTGGGGCAGTTCTTC. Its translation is CASRQVGTSGHVGQFF.

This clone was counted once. As DNA, the CDR3 is TGTGCCAGCAGCAAGGGACAACACTACGAGCAGTACTTC. This gives the protein CASSKGQHYEQYF. The rearrangement joins TRBV5-4 to TRBJ2-7; TRBD1 is a possible D gene (6 bases). The CDR3 is made up of 13 amino acids. The germline V gene has CDR1 SGHNT and CDR2 YYREEE (reference sequence). Between the trimmed V and J ends, which lost 4 bases and 3 bases, there was a span of 11 bases. Complete variable domain (other parts from reference TRBV5-4 and TRBJ2-7): ETGVTQSPTHLIKTRGQQVTLRCSSQSGHNTVSWYQQALGQGPQFIFQYYREEENGRGNFPPRFSGLQFPNYSSELNVNALELDDSALYLCASSKGQHYEQYFGPGTRLTVT.

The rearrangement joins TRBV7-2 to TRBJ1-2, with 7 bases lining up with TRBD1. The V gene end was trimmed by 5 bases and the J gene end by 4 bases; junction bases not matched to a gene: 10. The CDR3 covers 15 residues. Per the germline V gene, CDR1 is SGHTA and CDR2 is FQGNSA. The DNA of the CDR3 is TGTGCCAGCAGCCCTGCGTCGGCAGGGGGCTATGGCTACACCTTC. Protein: CASSPASAGGYGYTF. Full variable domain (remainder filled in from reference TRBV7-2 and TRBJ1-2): GAGVSQSPSNKVTEKGKDVELRCDPISGHTALYWYRQSLGQGLEFLIYFQGNSAPDKSGLPSDRFSAERTGGSVSTLTIQRTQQEDSAVYLCASSPASAGGYGYTFGSGTRLTVV.

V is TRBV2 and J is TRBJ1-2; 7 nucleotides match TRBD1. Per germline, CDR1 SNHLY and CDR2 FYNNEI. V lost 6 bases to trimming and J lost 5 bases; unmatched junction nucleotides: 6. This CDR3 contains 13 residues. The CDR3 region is CASSEQGYYGYTF. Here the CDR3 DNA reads TGTGCCAGCAGCGAACAGGGGTATTATGGCTACACCTTC.